These 2 T cell receptor beta chains share one sample of origin, sequenced in a study of radiotherapy plus CTLA-4 blockade in lung cancer. Generated by immunoSEQ multiplex PCR, the TCRdb table keeps only in-frame clones and is missing some. The sample lists roughly 63,000 clones, around three quarters occurring once. This sample comprised peripheral blood, obtained from a patient treated with radiotherapy plus ipilimumab. The receptors come from a human donor with non-small cell lung cancer whose response to radiotherapy plus ipilimumab could not be evaluated.

V usage is TRBV6-5 and J usage is TRBJ1-4; TRBD1 is a possible D gene (5 bases). Germline CDR1 reads MNHEY; CDR2 reads SVGAGI. CDR3 length: 16 residues. V was cut by 0 bases and J by 5 bases, with 13 bases left in between. The CDR3 loop is CASSYSSLGANEKLFF. In DNA, the CDR3 is TGTGCCAGCAGTTACTCCTCTCTAGGGGCAAATGAAAAACTGTTTTTT.

The CDR3 is CASSEGRAGDTEAFF. The DNA of the CDR3 is TGTGCCAGCAGTGAAGGAAGGGCCGGGGACACTGAAGCTTTCTTT. The chain has TRBV6-1 and TRBJ1-1, with D uncertain. The CDR3 spans 15 residues. In germline, CDR1 is MNHNS, CDR2 SASEGT. V shed 1 base and J shed 3 bases, with 12 bases lying between them.